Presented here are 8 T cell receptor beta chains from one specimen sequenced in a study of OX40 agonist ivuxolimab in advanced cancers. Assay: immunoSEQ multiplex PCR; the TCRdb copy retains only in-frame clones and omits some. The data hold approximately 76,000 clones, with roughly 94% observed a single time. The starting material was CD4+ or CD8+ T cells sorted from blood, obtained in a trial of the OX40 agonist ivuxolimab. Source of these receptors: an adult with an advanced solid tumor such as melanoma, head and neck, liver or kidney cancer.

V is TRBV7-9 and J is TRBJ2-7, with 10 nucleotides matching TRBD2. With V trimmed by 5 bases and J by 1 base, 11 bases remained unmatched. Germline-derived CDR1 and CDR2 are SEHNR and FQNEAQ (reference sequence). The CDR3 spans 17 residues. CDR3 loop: CASSIGGGTSDSYEQYF. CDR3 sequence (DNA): TGTGCCAGCAGCATAGGGGGAGGGACTAGCGATTCCTACGAGCAGTACTTC.

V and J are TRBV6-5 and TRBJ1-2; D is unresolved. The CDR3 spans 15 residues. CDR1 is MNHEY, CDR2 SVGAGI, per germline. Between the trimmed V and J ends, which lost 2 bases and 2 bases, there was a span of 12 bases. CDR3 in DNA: TGTGCCAGCAGTTACCGTCAGATTGGAAACTATGGCTACACCTTC. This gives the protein CASSYRQIGNYGYTF.

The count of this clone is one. The chain's CDR3 is CASSLRLAGVNEQFF. DNA of the CDR3: TGTGCCAGCAGTTTGAGGCTAGCGGGAGTGAATGAGCAGTTCTTC. The J gene is TRBJ2-1, the V gene TRBV28; 10 bases fit TRBD2. V gave up 3 bases and J gave up 7 bases; unmatched junction bases: 6. This CDR3 contains 15 residues. The germline V gene has CDR1 MDHEN and CDR2 SYDVKM.

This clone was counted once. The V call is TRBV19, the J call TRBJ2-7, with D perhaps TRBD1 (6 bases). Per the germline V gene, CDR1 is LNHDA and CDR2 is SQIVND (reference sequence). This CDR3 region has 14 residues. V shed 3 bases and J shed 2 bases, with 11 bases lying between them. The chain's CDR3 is CASSMGDNAYEQYF. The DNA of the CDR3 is TGTGCCAGTAGTATGGGGGACAACGCCTACGAGCAGTACTTC.

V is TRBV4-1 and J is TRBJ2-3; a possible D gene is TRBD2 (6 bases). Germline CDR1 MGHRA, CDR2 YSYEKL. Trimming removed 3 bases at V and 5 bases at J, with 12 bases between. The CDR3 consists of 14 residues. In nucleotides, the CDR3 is TGCGCCAGCAGCCACCTCTCCGGGGGAGATACGCAGTATTTT. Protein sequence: CASSHLSGGDTQYF.

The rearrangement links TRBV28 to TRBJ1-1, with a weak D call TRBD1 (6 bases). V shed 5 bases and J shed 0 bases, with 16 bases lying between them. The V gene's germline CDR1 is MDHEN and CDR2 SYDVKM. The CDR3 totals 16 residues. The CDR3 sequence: CASSPPGQWVNTEAFF. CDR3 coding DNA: TGTGCCAGCAGTCCCCCTGGACAGTGGGTGAACACTGAAGCTTTCTTT.

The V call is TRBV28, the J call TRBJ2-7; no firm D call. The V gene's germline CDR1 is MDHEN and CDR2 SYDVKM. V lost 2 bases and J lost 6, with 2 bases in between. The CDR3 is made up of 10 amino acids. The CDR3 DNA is TGTGCCAGCAGTTTAACCGAGCAGTACTTC. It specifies CASSLTEQYF.

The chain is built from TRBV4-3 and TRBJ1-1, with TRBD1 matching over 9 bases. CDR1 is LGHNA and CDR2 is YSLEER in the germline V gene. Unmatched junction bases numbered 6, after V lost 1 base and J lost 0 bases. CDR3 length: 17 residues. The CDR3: CASSQAGQGYVNTEAFF. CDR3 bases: TGCGCCAGCAGCCAAGCCGGACAGGGGTACGTGAACACTGAAGCTTTCTTT.